Following are 3 T cell receptor beta chains from one sample sequenced in a study of cytomegalovirus exposure and HLA in healthy donors. PCR primers comprised 60 Vbeta and 13 Jbeta primers. Only in-frame clones appear in the TCRdb table, and some are missing; sequencing was by immunoSEQ multiplex PCR. The data show roughly 100,000 clones, 55% to 80% seen once. Source material: PBMCs. The receptors shown here come from a human donor in good health.

The J gene is TRBJ1-1, the V gene TRBV7-6; a possible D gene is TRBD1 (5 bases). This CDR3 spans 13 amino acids. Trimming removed 5 bases at V and 5 bases at J, with 12 bases between. Germline V gene sequence: CDR1 SGHVS, CDR2 FNYEAQ. In nucleotides, the CDR3 is TGTGCCAGCAGCGCGGACATTACAACTGAAGCTTTCTTT. Translated: CASSADITTEAFF.

This clone came up a few times. The rearrangement joins TRBV7-6 to TRBJ2-1; the match to TRBD2 covers 7 bases. V dropped 5 bases and J dropped 8; count of bases not matched to a gene: 6. This CDR3 is 13 amino acids long. CDR1 SGHVS and CDR2 FNYEAQ come from the germline V gene. CDR3 in DNA: TGTGCCAGCAGCAGGGGAGGGAGGGATGAGCAGTTCTTC. It translates to CASSRGGRDEQFF.

With regard to this clone: One end of the junction varies from germline; a read error may be responsible. The genes are TRBV19 and TRBJ1-1; 8 nucleotides line up with TRBD1. The CDR3 is 16 residues long. Looked up from germline, CDR1 is LNHDA and CDR2 is SQIVND (reference sequence). This CDR3 reads CASSTRTGPLNAEAFF. The CDR3 DNA reads TGTGCCAGTAGTACCCGGACAGGGCCCCTGAACGCTGAAGCTTTCTTT. The entire variable domain, with the rest obtained from reference TRBV19 and TRBJ1-1, is as follows: DGGITQSPKYLFRKEGQNVTLSCEQNLNHDAMYWYRQDPGQGLRLIYYSQIVNDFQKGDIAEGYSVSREKKESFPLTVTSAQKNPTAFYLCASSTRTGPLNAEAFFGQGTRLTVV.